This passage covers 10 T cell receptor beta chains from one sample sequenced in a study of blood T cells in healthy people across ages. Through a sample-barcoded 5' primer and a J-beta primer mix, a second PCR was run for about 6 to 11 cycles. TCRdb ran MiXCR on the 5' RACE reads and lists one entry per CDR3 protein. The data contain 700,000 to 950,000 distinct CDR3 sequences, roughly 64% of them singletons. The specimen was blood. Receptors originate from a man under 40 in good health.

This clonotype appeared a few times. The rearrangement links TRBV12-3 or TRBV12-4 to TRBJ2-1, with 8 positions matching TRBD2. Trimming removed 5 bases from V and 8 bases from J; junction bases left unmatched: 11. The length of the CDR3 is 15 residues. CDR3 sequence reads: CASSTGTRNRDEQFF. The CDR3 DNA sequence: TGTGCCAGCAGTACCGGGACTAGAAATCGGGATGAGCAGTTCTTC.

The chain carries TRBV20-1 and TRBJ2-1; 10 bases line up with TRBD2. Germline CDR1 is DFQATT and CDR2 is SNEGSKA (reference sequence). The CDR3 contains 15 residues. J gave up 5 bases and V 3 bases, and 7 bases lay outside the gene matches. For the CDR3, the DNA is TGCAGTGCTAGGGAACTAGCGGGACGTGACAATGAGCAGTTCTTC. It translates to CSARELAGRDNEQFF.

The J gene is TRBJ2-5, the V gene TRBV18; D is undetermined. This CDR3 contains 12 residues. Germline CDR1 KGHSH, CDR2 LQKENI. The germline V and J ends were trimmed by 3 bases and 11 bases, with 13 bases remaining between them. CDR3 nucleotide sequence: TGTGCCAGCTCACCGGTTTCCGGTGAGCAGTACTTC. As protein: CASSPVSGEQYF.

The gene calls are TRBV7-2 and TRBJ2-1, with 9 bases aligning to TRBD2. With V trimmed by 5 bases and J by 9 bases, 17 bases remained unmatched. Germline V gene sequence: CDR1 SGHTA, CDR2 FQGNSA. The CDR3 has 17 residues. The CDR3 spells CASSLRGLAGLSGEQFF. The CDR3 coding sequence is TGTGCCAGCAGCCTTCGGGGGCTAGCGGGGCTTAGCGGTGAGCAGTTCTTC.

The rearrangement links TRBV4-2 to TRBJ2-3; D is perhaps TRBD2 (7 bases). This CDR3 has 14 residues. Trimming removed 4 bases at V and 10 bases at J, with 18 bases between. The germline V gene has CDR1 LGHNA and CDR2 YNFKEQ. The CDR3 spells CASSPGGPTDAQYF. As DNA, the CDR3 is TGTGCCAGCAGCCCGGGGGGCCCCACAGACGCGCAGTATTTT.

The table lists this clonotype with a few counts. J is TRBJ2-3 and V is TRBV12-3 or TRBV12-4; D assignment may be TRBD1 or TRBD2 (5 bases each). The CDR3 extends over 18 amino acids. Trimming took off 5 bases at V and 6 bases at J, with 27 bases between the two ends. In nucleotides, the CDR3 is TGTGCCAGCAGTCTAGGGCTTGGGACCGCCCGGGTGGGTGATACGCAGTATTTT. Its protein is CASSLGLGTARVGDTQYF.

CDR3 sequence (DNA): TGCGCCAGCAGCCAAGAACGAGCAGACTACAATGAGCAGTACTTC. It codes for CASSQERADYNEQYF. The V and J genes are TRBV4-3 and TRBJ2-5; TRBD2 might be the D (5 bases). The CDR3 contains 15 residues. CDR1 and CDR2 from the germline V gene are LGHNA and YSLEER. V lost 0 bases to trimming and J lost 11 bases, with 19 bases between them.

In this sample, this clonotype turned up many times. CDR3 protein: CASSVAPSDTQYF. CDR3 nucleotides: TGTGCCAGCAGCGTAGCGCCTTCGGATACGCAGTATTTT. The chain joins TRBV9 to TRBJ2-3; D is ambiguous. Germline-derived CDR1 and CDR2 are SGDLS and YYNGEE. V lost 0 bases and J lost 6, with 8 bases in between. The CDR3 is made up of 13 amino acids.

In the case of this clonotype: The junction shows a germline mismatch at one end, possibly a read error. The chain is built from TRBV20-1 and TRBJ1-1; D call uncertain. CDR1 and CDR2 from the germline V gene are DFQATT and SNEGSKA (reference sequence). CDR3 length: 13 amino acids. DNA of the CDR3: TGCAATGCTAGAGAACTAAGCAGGCGTCGCGCTTTCTTT. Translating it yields CNARELSRRRAFF.

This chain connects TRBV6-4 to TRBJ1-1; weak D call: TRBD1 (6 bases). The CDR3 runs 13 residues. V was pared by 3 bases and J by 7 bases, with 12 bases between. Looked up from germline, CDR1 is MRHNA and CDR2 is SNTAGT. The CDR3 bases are TGTGCCAGCAGTGAGTTGGGGGCAGATGAAGCTTTCTTT. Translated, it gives CASSELGADEAFF.